This entry concerns a single T cell receptor (beta chain). Method: immunoSEQ multiplex PCR; TCRdb's copy keeps in-frame clones and lacks some. This sample carries about 15,000 clones, approximately 80% of them seen once, and the ten largest clones take approximately 4.5%. V shed 4 bases and J 8 bases; nucleotides not matched to a gene: 14. The CDR3 has 16 amino acids. The V gene's germline CDR1 is SGHRS and CDR2 YFSETQ. The data originate from a study of T cell repertoires in ileal Crohn's disease. Stated time point: neoterminal ileum biopsy at postoperative endoscopy, about 6 months after surgery. Sequencing was done on a sample of ileal tissue. V and J are TRBV5-1 and TRBJ1-2; 10 bases align to TRBD1. The TCR originated in an adult with Crohn's disease. CDR3 coding DNA: TGCGCCAGCAGCCGGGACCCGGGACAGGGGACGAGGGGCTACACCTTC. Translation: CASSRDPGQGTRGYTF.